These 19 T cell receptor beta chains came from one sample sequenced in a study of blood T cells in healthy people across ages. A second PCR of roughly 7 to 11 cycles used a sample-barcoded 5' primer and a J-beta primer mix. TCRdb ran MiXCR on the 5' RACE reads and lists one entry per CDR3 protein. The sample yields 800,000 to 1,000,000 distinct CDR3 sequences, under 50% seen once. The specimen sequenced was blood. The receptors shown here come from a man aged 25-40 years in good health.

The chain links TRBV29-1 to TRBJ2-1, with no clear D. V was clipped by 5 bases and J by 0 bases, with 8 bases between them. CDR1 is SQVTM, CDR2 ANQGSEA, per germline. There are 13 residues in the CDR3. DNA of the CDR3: TGCAGCGTTACACCGAGCTCCTACAATGAGCAGTTCTTC. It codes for CSVTPSSYNEQFF.

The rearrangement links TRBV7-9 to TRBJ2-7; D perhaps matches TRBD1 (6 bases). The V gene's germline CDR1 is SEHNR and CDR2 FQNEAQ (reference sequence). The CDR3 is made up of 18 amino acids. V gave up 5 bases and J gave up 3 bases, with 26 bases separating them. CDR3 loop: CASSPRETDSQGGYEQYF. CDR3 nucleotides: TGTGCCAGCAGCCCGCGCGAAACGGACAGTCAAGGGGGCTACGAGCAGTACTTC.

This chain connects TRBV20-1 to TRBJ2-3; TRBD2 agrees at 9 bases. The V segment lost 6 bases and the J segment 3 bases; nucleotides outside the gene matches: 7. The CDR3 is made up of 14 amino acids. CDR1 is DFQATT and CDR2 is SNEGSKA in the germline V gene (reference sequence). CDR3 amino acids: CSAASGMVTDTQYF. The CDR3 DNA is TGCAGTGCGGCTAGCGGGATGGTGACAGATACGCAGTATTTT.

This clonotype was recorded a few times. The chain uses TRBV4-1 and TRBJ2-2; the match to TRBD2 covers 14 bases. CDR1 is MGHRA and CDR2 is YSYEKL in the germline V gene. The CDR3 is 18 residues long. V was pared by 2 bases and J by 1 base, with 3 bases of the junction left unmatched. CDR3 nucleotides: TGCGCCAGCAGCCAACGTGGACTAGCGGGGGGGAACACCGGGGAGCTGTTTTTT. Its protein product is CASSQRGLAGGNTGELFF.

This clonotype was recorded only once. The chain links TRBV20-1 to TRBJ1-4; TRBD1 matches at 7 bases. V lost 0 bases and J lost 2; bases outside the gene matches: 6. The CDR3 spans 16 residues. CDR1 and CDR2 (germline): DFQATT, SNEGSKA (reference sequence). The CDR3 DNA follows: TGCAGTGCTAGAGACCGACAGGGTTGGACTAATGAAAAACTGTTTTTT. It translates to CSARDRQGWTNEKLFF.

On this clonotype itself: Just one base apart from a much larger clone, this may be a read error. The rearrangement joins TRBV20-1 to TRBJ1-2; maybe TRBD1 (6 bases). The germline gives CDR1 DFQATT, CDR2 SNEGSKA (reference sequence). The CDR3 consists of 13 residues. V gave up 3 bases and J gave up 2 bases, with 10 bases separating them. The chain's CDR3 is CSASGGQNYGYTF. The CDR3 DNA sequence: TGCAGTGCTAGCGGGGGGCAGAACTATGGCTACACCTTC.

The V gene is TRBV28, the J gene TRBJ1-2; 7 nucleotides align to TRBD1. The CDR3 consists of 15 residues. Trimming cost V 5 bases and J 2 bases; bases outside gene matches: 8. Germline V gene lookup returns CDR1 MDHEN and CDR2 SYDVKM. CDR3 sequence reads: CASSPLVQGNYGYTF. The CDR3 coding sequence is TGTGCCAGCAGTCCGCTCGTACAGGGGAACTATGGCTACACCTTC.

CDR3 loop: CASSQVSGGAVDTQYF. Written as DNA, the CDR3 is TGTGCCAGCAGCCAAGTGAGCGGGGGGGCCGTAGATACGCAGTATTTT. The chain joins TRBV14 to TRBJ2-3; 10 bases line up with TRBD2. The J segment lost 5 bases and the V segment lost 1 base, leaving 6 bases of the junction unmatched. This CDR3 comprises 16 residues. Germline CDR1 reads SGHDN; CDR2 reads FVKESK.

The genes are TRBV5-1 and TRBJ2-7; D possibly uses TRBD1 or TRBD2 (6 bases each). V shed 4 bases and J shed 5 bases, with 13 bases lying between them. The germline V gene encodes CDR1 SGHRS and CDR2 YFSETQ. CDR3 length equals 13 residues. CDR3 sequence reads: CASSATGAHEQYF. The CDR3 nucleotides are TGCGCCAGCAGCGCCACGGGGGCCCACGAGCAGTACTTC.

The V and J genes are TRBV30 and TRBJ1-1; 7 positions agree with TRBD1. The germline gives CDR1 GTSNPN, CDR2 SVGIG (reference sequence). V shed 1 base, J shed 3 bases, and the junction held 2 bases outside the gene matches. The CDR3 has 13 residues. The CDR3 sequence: CAWSDRGYTEAFF. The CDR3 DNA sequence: TGTGCCTGGAGTGACAGGGGATACACTGAAGCTTTCTTT.

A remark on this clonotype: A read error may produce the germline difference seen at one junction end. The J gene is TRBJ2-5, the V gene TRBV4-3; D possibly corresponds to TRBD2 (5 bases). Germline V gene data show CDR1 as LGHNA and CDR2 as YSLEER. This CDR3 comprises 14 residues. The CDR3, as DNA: TGCGCCGGCAGCCGGAGTCAGTGGGAGGAGACCCAGTACTTC. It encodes CAGSRSQWEETQYF.

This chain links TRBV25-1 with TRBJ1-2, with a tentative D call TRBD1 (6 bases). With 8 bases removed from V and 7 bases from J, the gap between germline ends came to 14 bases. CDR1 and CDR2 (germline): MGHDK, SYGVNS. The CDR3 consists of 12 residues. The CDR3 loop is CASGEGGGGYTF. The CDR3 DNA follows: TGTGCCAGCGGCGAGGGGGGCGGTGGCTACACCTTC.

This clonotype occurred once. CDR3 loop: CASSEGQSNQPQHF. In nucleotides, the CDR3 is TGTGCCAGCAGTGAAGGACAGAGCAATCAGCCCCAGCATTTT. J is TRBJ1-5 and V is TRBV2, with D maybe TRBD1 (5 bases). Trimming removed 1 base from V and 1 base from J, with 5 bases in between. The CDR3 extends over 14 amino acids. Germline V gene sequence: CDR1 SNHLY, CDR2 FYNNEI.

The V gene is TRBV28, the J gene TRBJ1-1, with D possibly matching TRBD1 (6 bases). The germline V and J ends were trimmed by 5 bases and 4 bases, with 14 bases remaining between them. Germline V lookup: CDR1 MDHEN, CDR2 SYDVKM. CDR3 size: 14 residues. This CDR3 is CASSTRGAPTEAFF. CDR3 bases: TGTGCCAGCAGTACCCGGGGGGCGCCCACTGAAGCTTTCTTT.

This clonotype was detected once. The CDR3 here is CASSHRDGESYEQYF. The CDR3 coding sequence is TGTGCCAGCAGCCATCGGGACGGGGAGTCCTACGAGCAGTACTTC. This sequence joins TRBV3-1 and TRBJ2-7; D possibly uses TRBD1 or TRBD2 (5 bases each). Trimming pared 3 bases from V and 1 base from J, leaving 13 bases between. CDR3 size: 15 residues. Per the germline V gene, CDR1 is LGHDT and CDR2 is YNNKEL (reference sequence).

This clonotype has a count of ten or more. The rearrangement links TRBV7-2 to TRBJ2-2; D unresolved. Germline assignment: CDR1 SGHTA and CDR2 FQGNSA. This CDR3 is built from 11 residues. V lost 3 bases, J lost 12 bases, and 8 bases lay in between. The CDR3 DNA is TGTGCCAGCAGCTTTTCCGTCCAGCTGTTTTTT. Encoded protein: CASSFSVQLFF.

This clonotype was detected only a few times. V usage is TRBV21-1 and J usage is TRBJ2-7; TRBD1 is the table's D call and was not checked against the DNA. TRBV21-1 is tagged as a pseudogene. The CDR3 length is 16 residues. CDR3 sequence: CASSIRIRDTSYEQYF. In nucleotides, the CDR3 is TGTGCCAGCAGCATACGAATCCGGGACACCAGCTACGAGCAGTACTTC.

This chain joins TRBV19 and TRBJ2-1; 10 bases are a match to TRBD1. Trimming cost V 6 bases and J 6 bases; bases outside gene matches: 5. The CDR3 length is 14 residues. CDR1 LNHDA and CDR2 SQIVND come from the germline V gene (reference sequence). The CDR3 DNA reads TGTGCCAGTAGGGACAGGGGGGCACTCAATGAGCAGTTCTTC. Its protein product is CASRDRGALNEQFF.

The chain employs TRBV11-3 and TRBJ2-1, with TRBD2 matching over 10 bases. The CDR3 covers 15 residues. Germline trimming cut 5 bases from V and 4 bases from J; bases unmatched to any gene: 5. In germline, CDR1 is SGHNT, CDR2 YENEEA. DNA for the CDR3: TGTGCCAGCAGCCGCATAGCGGGGGGTTACAATGAGCAGTTCTTC. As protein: CASSRIAGGYNEQFF.